A selection of T cell receptor beta chains follows, all from one sample in a study of blood T cell repertoires in COVID-19. Method: immunoSEQ multiplex PCR; TCRdb's copy keeps in-frame clones and lacks some. The sample lists around 140,000 clones, over 75% occurring once. The sequencing sample was made of peripheral blood. The receptors originated from a man aged 18 to 29 with COVID-19, enrolled during active disease. CDR3s include the opening cysteine and the closing phenylalanine or tryptophan. D genes are given only for firm matches. A row's size may be missing; if present it is once, few, many or a size class.

V: TRBV2
D: TRBD2
J: TRBJ2-3
size: few
CDR3: CASSSAGVWTDTQYF
DNA: TGTGCCAGCAGTTCAGCGGGAGTATGGACAGATACGCAGTATTTT

V: TRBV30
D: .
J: TRBJ1-1
size: .
CDR3: CAWGVTPNTEAFF
DNA: TGTGCCTGGGGTGTTACACCGAACACTGAAGCTTTCTTT

V: TRBV9
D: .
J: TRBJ1-6
size: few
CDR3: CASRGVGDNSPLHF
DNA: TGTGCCAGCCGGGGGGTTGGGGATAATTCACCCCTCCACTTT

V: TRBV7-8
D: TRBD2
J: TRBJ2-7
size: once
CDR3: CASSSYALAAMYEQYF
DNA: TGTGCCAGCAGCTCATACGCACTAGCGGCGATGTACGAGCAGTACTTC

V: TRBV9
D: .
J: TRBJ1-5
size: .
CDR3: CASSVGGGPGSSQPQHF
DNA: TGTGCCAGCAGCGTAGGAGGCGGTCCAGGGTCGAGTCAGCCCCAGCATTTT

V: TRBV6-2/TRBV6-3
D: .
J: TRBJ1-6
size: .
CDR3: CASSYVDSPLHF
DNA: TGTGCCAGCAGTTACGTAGATTCACCCCTCCACTTT

V: TRBV2
D: TRBD2
J: TRBJ2-3
size: .
CDR3: CASRPSGVTDTQYF
DNA: TGTGCCAGCCGCCCTAGCGGGGTCACAGATACGCAGTATTTT

V: TRBV6-5
D: TRBD1
J: TRBJ2-5
size: .
CDR3: CASRYTGTVQETQYF
DNA: TGTGCCAGCAGGTATACAGGGACAGTCCAAGAGACCCAGTACTTC

V: TRBV3-1/TRBV3-2
D: TRBD1
J: TRBJ1-6
size: .
CDR3: CASSNRDRNSPLHF
DNA: TGTGCCAGCAGCAACCGGGACAGGAATTCACCCCTCCACTTT

V: TRBV21-1
D: .
J: TRBJ2-5
size: .
CDR3: CASSSKGGTGAETQYF
DNA: TGTGCCAGCAGCTCGAAGGGGGGTACAGGGGCAGAGACCCAGTACTTC

V: TRBV5-1
D: .
J: TRBJ1-3
size: .
CDR3: CASSGGETGNTIYF
DNA: TGCGCCAGCAGCGGGGGGGAGACTGGAAACACCATATATTTT

V: TRBV7-2
D: .
J: TRBJ2-5
size: .
CDR3: CASTPGTQGTQYF
DNA: TGTGCCAGCACCCCAGGTACTCAAGGGACCCAGTACTTC

V: TRBV20-1
D: .
J: TRBJ1-2
size: .
CDR3: CSASLTTYGYTF
DNA: TGCAGTGCTAGTTTAACTACCTATGGCTACACCTTC

V: TRBV6-5
D: .
J: TRBJ2-2
size: .
CDR3: CASPRLSNTGELFF
DNA: TGTGCCAGCCCCCGTTTGTCGAACACCGGGGAGCTGTTTTTT

V: TRBV11-3
D: TRBD2
J: TRBJ2-1
size: .
CDR3: CASSPGLAGVFDEQFF
DNA: TGTGCCAGCAGCCCCGGACTAGCGGGAGTCTTCGATGAGCAGTTCTTC

V: TRBV15
D: .
J: TRBJ2-1
size: .
CDR3: CATSRDPPFAHEQFF
DNA: TGTGCCACCAGCAGAGACCCCCCGTTTGCGCATGAGCAGTTCTTC

V: TRBV3-1/TRBV3-2
D: .
J: TRBJ2-1
size: .
CDR3: CASSPGLSSYNEQFF
DNA: TGTGCCAGCAGCCCCGGACTCAGCTCCTACAATGAGCAGTTCTTC

V: TRBV15
D: .
J: TRBJ2-7
size: .
CDR3: CATSPARDFEQYF
DNA: TGTGCCACCAGCCCGGCCAGGGATTTTGAGCAGTACTTC

V: TRBV24-1
D: .
J: TRBJ2-2
size: .
CDR3: CATKSRAAGELFF
DNA: TGTGCCACCAAGAGCAGGGCGGCCGGGGAGCTGTTTTTT

V: TRBV5-1
D: TRBD1
J: TRBJ1-6
size: .
CDR3: CASSAGTGDNSPLHF
DNA: TGCGCCAGCAGCGCCGGGACAGGGGATAATTCACCCCTCCACTTT

V: TRBV11-2
D: TRBD2
J: TRBJ2-2
size: .
CDR3: CASSSGLAGGPAGELFF
DNA: TGTGCCAGCAGCTCGGGACTAGCGGGAGGGCCGGCCGGGGAGCTGTTTTTT

V: TRBV19
D: .
J: TRBJ1-6
size: .
CDR3: CASSRAGARNSPLHF
DNA: TGTGCCAGTAGTAGAGCAGGGGCCAGGAATTCACCCCTCCACTTT

V: TRBV4-1
D: .
J: TRBJ1-5
size: once
CDR3: CASSPERGGNQPQHF
DNA: TGCGCCAGCAGCCCCGAACGGGGGGGCAATCAGCCCCAGCATTTT

V: TRBV11-2
D: .
J: TRBJ2-1
size: .
CDR3: CASSLDSAVYNEQFF
DNA: TGTGCCAGCAGCTTAGATTCAGCGGTTTACAATGAGCAGTTCTTC

V: TRBV7-6
D: TRBD2
J: TRBJ2-7
size: once
CDR3: CASSWGEGLYEQYF
DNA: TGTGCCAGCAGCTGGGGGGAGGGCCTGTACGAGCAGTACTTC

V: TRBV18
D: .
J: TRBJ1-4
size: .
CDR3: CASSPVETANPRRKLLF
DNA: TGTGCCAGCTCACCCGTCGAGACGGCGAATCCAAGGAGGAAACTGCTTTTT

V: TRBV28
D: TRBD1
J: TRBJ2-7
size: .
CDR3: CAVRDREGFEQYF
DNA: TGTGCCGTCCGGGACAGGGAGGGTTTCGAGCAGTACTTC

V: TRBV11-2
D: TRBD2
J: TRBJ2-1
size: once
CDR3: CASSSGLANPYNEQFF
DNA: TGTGCCAGCAGCTCGGGACTAGCGAACCCCTACAATGAGCAGTTCTTC

V: TRBV19
D: TRBD1
J: TRBJ1-5
size: .
CDR3: CASSTLGQSNQPQHF
DNA: TGTGCCAGTAGTACATTGGGACAGAGCAATCAGCCCCAGCATTTT

V: TRBV7-2
D: TRBD1
J: TRBJ2-7
size: .
CDR3: CASSLGQGAGNEQYF
DNA: TGTGCCAGCAGCTTAGGACAGGGGGCAGGCAACGAGCAGTACTTC

V: TRBV7-2
D: .
J: TRBJ2-5
size: .
CDR3: CASRLRDTQGTQYF
DNA: TGTGCCAGCAGGCTCCGGGACACTCAGGGGACCCAGTACTTC